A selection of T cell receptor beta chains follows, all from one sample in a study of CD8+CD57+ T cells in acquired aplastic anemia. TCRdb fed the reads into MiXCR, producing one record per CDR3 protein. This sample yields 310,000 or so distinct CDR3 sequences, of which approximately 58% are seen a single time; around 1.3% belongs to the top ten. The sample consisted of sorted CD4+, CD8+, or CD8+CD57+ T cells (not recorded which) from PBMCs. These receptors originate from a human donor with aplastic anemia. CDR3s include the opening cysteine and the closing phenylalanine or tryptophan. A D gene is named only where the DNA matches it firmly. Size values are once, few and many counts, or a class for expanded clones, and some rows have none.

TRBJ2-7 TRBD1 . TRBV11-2 TGTGCCAGCACCCAGTTCAGGGGGCCCTCCTACGAGCAGTACTTC CASTQFRGPSYEQYF
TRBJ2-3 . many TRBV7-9 TGTGCCAGCAGCTTTCGGGGGCTGAACACAGATACGCAGTATTTT CASSFRGLNTDTQYF
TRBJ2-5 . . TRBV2 TGTGCCAGCCTGGTTCAGCAAGAGACCCAGTACTTC CASLVQQETQYF
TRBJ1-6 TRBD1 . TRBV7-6 TGTGCCAGCAGCCCACAGGGGGCGGGGAATTCACCCCTCCACTTT CASSPQGAGNSPLHF
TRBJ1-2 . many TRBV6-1 TGTGCCAGCAGAGGAACCGGGACCCCTGTGGCTAACTATGGCTACACCTTC CASRGTGTPVANYGYTF
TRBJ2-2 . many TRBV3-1 TGTGCCAGCAGCCAAGCAGGGTTGAACACCGGGGAGCTGTTTTTT CASSQAGLNTGELFF
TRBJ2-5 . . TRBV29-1 TGCAGCGTTGACTCCAGGGGATTAGGAGAGACCCAGTACTTC CSVDSRGLGETQYF
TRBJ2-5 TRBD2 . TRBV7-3 TGTGCCAGCAGCCCCAGACTAGCGGGAGGGTTAGAGACCCAGTACTTC CASSPRLAGGLETQYF
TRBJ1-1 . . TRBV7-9 TGTGCCAGCAGCCCACCTGTTACGGGGAACACTGAAGCTTTCTTT CASSPPVTGNTEAFF
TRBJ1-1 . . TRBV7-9 TGTGCCAGCAGCTTAGTTCAGCTTGCAACTAATGAAGCTTTCTTT CASSLVQLATNEAFF
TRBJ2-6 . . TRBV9 TGTGCCAGCAGCCATGCGGTAAGGACCAACGTCCTGACTTTC CASSHAVRTNVLTF
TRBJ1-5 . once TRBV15 TGTGCCACCAGCAGACTCCGGGACAGCAATCAGCCCCAGCATTTT CATSRLRDSNQPQHF
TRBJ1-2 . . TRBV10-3 TGTGCCATCAGTGGTCGACAGGCGGCCGGGGCACTATTC CAISGRQAAGALF
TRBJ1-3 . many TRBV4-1 TGCGCCAGCAGCCAAGATGCGTGGGGGCTACTCGGTGGAAACACCATATATTTT CASSQDAWGLLGGNTIYF
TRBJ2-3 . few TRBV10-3 TGTGCCATCGGGGGGGGGGCTAGCACAGATACGCAGTATTTT CAIGGGASTDTQYF
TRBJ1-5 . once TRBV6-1 TGTGCCAGCAGTTACGGAGAGACCCAGCATTTT CASSYGETQHF
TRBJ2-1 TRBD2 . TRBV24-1 TGTGCCACCAGTGATTTAACTAGCGGGGAAAGCAATGAGCAGTTCTTC CATSDLTSGESNEQFF
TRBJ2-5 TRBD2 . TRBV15 TGTGCCACCAGCGGGCGTAGGGGACTAGGGGCCGGGACCCAGTACTTC CATSGRRGLGAGTQYF
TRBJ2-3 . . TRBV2 TGTGCCAGCAGGCTAGTGGGAACTAACACAGATACGCAGTATTTT CASRLVGTNTDTQYF
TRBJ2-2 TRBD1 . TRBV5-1 TGCGCCAGCAGCATAGGACAGGGGGGCACCGGGGAGCTGTTTTTT CASSIGQGGTGELFF
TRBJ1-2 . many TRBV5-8 TGTGCCAGCAGCTTGTCGGGCAGGAACTATGGCTACACCTTC CASSLSGRNYGYTF
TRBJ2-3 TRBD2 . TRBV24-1 TGTGCCACCAGTGGTCCTAGGCGGGGGGGCCACCCAGATACGCAGTATTTT CATSGPRRGGHPDTQYF
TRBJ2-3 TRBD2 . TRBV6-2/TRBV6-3 TGTGCCAGCAGTTACTCGACTAGCGGGAGTATGGATACGCAGTATTTT CASSYSTSGSMDTQYF
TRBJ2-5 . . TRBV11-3 TGTGCCAGCAGCTTAGGAGGGGGACGGTTGGAGCAAGAGACCCAGTACTTC CASSLGGGRLEQETQYF
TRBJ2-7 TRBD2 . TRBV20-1 TGCAGTGCTAGGGGGAGGGAGGGTGGCTACGAGCAGTACTTC CSARGREGGYEQYF
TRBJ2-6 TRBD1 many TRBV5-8 TGTGCCAGCAGCTATAACAGGGGGGCTGGGGCCAACGTCCTGACTTTC CASSYNRGAGANVLTF
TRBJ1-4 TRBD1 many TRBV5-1 TGCGCCAGCAGCTTGGCCGATGGGTCAGGGGGGGTGAGAAAACTGTTTTTT CASSLADGSGGVRKLFF
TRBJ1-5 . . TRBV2 TGTGCCAGCAGTGAACAAGGGCCCCAGCATTTT CASSEQGPQHF
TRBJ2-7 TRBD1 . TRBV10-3 TGTGCCATCAGCTCCTCCGGGACAGGATACGAGCAGTACTTC CAISSSGTGYEQYF
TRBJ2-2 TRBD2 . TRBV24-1 TGTGCCACCAGTGATTTCCGGCTGGGACTAGCGGGCACCGGGGAGCTGTTTTTT CATSDFRLGLAGTGELFF
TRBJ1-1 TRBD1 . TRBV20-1 TGCAGTGCTTTCCGAGACAGGGGGCACACTGAAGCTTTCTTT CSAFRDRGHTEAFF
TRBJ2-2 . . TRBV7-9 TGCGCCAGCCACAGAGGACAGTTCGGTACCGGGGGGCTGTTTTTT CASHRGQFGTGGLFF
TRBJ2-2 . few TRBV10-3 TGTGGTTCCAGGGGAGCGGGGAACGATGGGGAGCTGTTTTTT CGSRGAGNDGELFF
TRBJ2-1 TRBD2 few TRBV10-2 TGCGCCAGCAGGGGGGGACTAGCGGAACCAAGCTCCTACAATGAGCAGTTCTTC CASRGGLAEPSSYNEQFF
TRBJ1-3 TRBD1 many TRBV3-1 TGTGCCAGCACCCAGACAGGGGCAGCAAACACCATATATTTT CASTQTGAANTIYF
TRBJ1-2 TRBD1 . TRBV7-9 TGTGCCAGCAGCTTAGGGTCCTGGGACAGGAGGGACTATGGCTACACCTTC CASSLGSWDRRDYGYTF
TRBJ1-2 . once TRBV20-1 TGCAGTGCTAGAGATCAGAGATTAGCGGGGGGCTATGGCTACACCTTC CSARDQRLAGGYGYTF
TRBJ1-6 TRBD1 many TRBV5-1 TGCGCCAGCAGCTTGCCAGGGGGCAATTCACCCCTCCACTTT CASSLPGGNSPLHF
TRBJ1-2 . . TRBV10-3 TGTGCCATCAGTGAACGGGGCGCGGTTGGCTACACCTTC CAISERGAVGYTF
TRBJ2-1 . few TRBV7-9 TGTGCCAGCAGCTTATTGCGTTTTGAGCAGTTCTTC CASSLLRFEQFF
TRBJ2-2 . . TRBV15 TGTGCCACCAGCAGACGACAGCCCACCGGGGAGCTGTTTTTT CATSRRQPTGELFF
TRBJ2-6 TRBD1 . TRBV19 TGTGCCAGTAGTATGTACTTTGCGGGACAGGGGTCTGGGGCCAACGTCCTGACTTTC CASSMYFAGQGSGANVLTF
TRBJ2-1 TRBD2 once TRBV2 TGTGCCAGCAGTACCAGACTAGCGGGGAACAATGAGCAGTTCTTC CASSTRLAGNNEQFF
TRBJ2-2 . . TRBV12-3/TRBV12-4 TGTTCCAGCAGCTCGTTTACCCCTAGCGAGAACACCGGGGAGCTGTTTTTT CSSSSFTPSENTGELFF
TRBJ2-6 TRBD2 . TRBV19 TGTGCCAGTACCCTTAGCGGGAGGGTTTTTGGGGCCAACGTCCTGACTTTC CASTLSGRVFGANVLTF